This TCR beta chain is drawn from a study of response to subunit inactivated influenza vaccine. Germline lookup yields CDR1 ENHRY and CDR2 SYGVKD. Trimming shortened V by 8 bases and J by 4 bases, and 23 bases separated the two germline ends. The CDR3 contains 16 residues. Using its own MiXCR run on the RT-PCR reads, TCRdb lists one record per CDR3 protein. The sample consists of hundreds of thousands of distinct CDR3 sequences, approximately 15% of them appearing once. The sample was PBMCs from blood, taken less than 15 days before vaccination. The V gene is TRBV10-3, the J gene TRBJ1-1; tentatively, D is TRBD1 (6 bases). This receptor was identified in a man aged 45-65 years who received an inactivated influenza vaccine. The CDR3 region is CAIVESLRGRATEAFF. The CDR3 DNA is TGTGCCATCGTAGAGTCACTCCGGGGGCGCGCCACTGAAGCTTTCTTT.